Listed here are 21 T cell receptor beta chains from one sample, sequenced in a study of beta chain features in type 1 diabetes. Sequencing targeted expressed TCRB transcripts, as all isolated RNA had been reverse transcribed. Sequencing used immunoSEQ multiplex PCR; TCRdb keeps in-frame clones, though not all of them. The sample has about 900,000 clones; roughly 15% are singletons. The sample was naive CD4+ T cells from blood. The source is a woman aged 18-35 years in good health.

The chain recombines TRBV7-9 with TRBJ2-1; 9 bases are shared with TRBD2. The V and J ends lost 2 bases and 0 bases, in that order; junction bases with no gene match: 5. CDR1 is SEHNR, CDR2 FQNEAQ, per germline (reference sequence). CDR3 length equals 17 residues. Here the CDR3 reads CASSLLAGGSSYNEQFF. The CDR3 nucleotides read TGTGCCAGCAGCTTACTCGCGGGAGGGAGCTCCTACAATGAGCAGTTCTTC.

The CDR3 here is CASLRGAGANVLTF. CDR3 nucleotides: TGTGCCAGCCTTAGGGGGGCTGGGGCCAACGTCCTGACTTTC. The genes are TRBV6-1 and TRBJ2-6; either TRBD1 or TRBD2 may fit D (6 bases each). Germline V gene sequence: CDR1 MNHNS, CDR2 SASEGT. The CDR3 runs to 14 residues. V gave up 8 bases and J gave up 2 bases, with 10 bases separating them.

In the case of this clone: This may arise from a read error, as a much more abundant clone is one base away. The sample has other DNA sequences that encode this CDR3 too. The rearrangement uses TRBV5-6 and TRBJ2-7; D not resolved. The V gene's germline CDR1 is SGHDT and CDR2 YYEEEE. V lost 4 bases, J lost 4 bases, and 6 bases lay in between. This CDR3 has 11 residues. This chain's CDR3 is CASSGYYEQYF. The CDR3 nucleotides are TGTGCCAGCAGCGGATATTACGAGCAGTACTTC.

The table lists this clone with a few counts. The chain has TRBV7-2 and TRBJ2-7; 7 bases align to TRBD1. J gave up 3 bases and V 3 bases, and 5 bases lay outside the gene matches. Germline V gives CDR1 SGHTA, CDR2 FQGNSA. This CDR3 contains 14 residues. The CDR3 nucleotides read TGTGCCAGCAGCTTGACAGGGTATCTCTACGAGCAGTACTTC. Translated, it gives CASSLTGYLYEQYF.

J is TRBJ1-5 and V is TRBV5-6, with 8 bases fitting TRBD1. The V segment lost 5 bases and the J segment 7 bases; nucleotides outside the gene matches: 8. CDR1 and CDR2 (germline): SGHDT, YYEEEE. The CDR3 length is 14 residues. For the CDR3, the DNA is TGTGCCAGCAGTTTTCAGGGGGCTCGACAGCCCCAGCATTTT. It specifies CASSFQGARQPQHF. The full variable domain, in which reference TRBV5-6 and TRBJ1-5 provide the parts outside the CDR3, is DAGVTQSPTHLIKTRGQQVTLRCSPKSGHDTVSWYQQALGQGPQFIFQYYEEEERQRGNFPDRFSGHQFPNYSSELNVNALLLGDSALYLCASSFQGARQPQHFGDGTRLSIL.

This clone turned up a few times. The chain recombines TRBV5-6 with TRBJ2-1; 12 bases are a match to TRBD2. CDR1 is SGHDT, CDR2 YYEEEE, per germline. CDR3 length equals 18 residues. V dropped 4 bases and J dropped 0; count of bases not matched to a gene: 8. CDR3 nucleotides: TGTGCCAGCAGCCTACGACTAGCGGGAGTGGGCTCCTACAATGAGCAGTTCTTC. Encoded protein: CASSLRLAGVGSYNEQFF.

This clone was counted between two and nine times. The chain joins TRBV2 to TRBJ2-2; D gene ambiguous. V dropped 6 bases and J dropped 1 base, with 21 bases sitting between them. CDR1 is SNHLY and CDR2 is FYNNEI in the germline V gene. The CDR3 totals 18 residues. The CDR3, as DNA: TGTGCCAGCAGCCGTCAAGGTGGTTGGGATAGGAACACCGGGGAGCTGTTTTTT. This translates into CASSRQGGWDRNTGELFF.

The genes are TRBV28 and TRBJ2-3; D unresolved. The CDR3 is 11 residues long. V lost 8 bases and J 6 bases, leaving 9 bases between the germline ends. Germline V lookup: CDR1 MDHEN, CDR2 SYDVKM. The CDR3 spells CASRVRDTQYF. In nucleotides, the CDR3 is TGTGCCAGCCGCGTCAGGGATACGCAGTATTTT. Full variable domain (rest looked up from reference TRBV28 and TRBJ2-3): DVKVTQSSRYLVKRTGEKVFLECVQDMDHENMFWYRQDPGLGLRLIYFSYDVKMKEKGDIPEGYSVSREKKERFSLILESASTNQTSMYLCASRVRDTQYFGPGTRLTVL.

This chain joins TRBV15 and TRBJ1-5, with D maybe TRBD1 (6 bases). Germline CDR1 and CDR2: LNHNV and YYDKDF (reference sequence). Deletions cut 0 bases from V and 2 bases from J, with 14 bases between. The CDR3 length is 17 residues. CDR3 amino acids: CATSREVGAARNQPQHF. DNA for the CDR3: TGTGCCACCAGCAGAGAAGTGGGGGCTGCCCGCAATCAGCCCCAGCATTTT.

This clone has more than one count but fewer than ten. The chain carries TRBV27 and TRBJ2-2; maybe TRBD2 (5 bases). From germline, CDR1 is MNHEY and CDR2 SMNVEV (reference sequence). The CDR3 covers 13 residues. Trimming took 3 bases from V and 5 from J, leaving 7 bases between them. In DNA, the CDR3 is TGTGCCAGCAGTTTCACTAGGACCGGGGAGCTGTTTTTT. Translated: CASSFTRTGELFF.

Only a few counts were recorded for this clone. CDR3 DNA: TGCGCCAGCAGTGGGGGACTGGAGGAGACCCAGTACTTC. Its translation is CASSGGLEETQYF. The chain is built from TRBV10-1 and TRBJ2-5; D may be TRBD2 (6 bases). Trimming took 4 bases from V and 5 from J, leaving 11 bases between them. The CDR3 has 13 residues. Germline assignment: CDR1 WNHNN and CDR2 SYGVQD (reference sequence).

Only a few counts were recorded for this clone. This chain links TRBV6-5 with TRBJ2-5; 7 bases agree with TRBD2. V gave up 8 bases and J gave up 5 bases; unmatched junction bases: 11. The V gene's germline CDR1 is MNHEY and CDR2 SVGAGI. This CDR3 has 14 residues. CDR3 amino acids: CASSAERGRETQYF. CDR3 coding DNA: TGTGCCAGCTCGGCTGAGCGGGGACGGGAGACCCAGTACTTC.

The chain uses TRBV28 and TRBJ2-7; D not resolved. In germline, CDR1 is MDHEN, CDR2 SYDVKM. This CDR3 comprises 16 residues. Trimming pared 4 bases from V and 9 bases from J, leaving 25 bases between. In DNA, the CDR3 is TGTGCCAGCAGTTATAAAAATCAGGATTTTGTTTTCGGGCAGTACTTC. Its protein product is CASSYKNQDFVFGQYF.

This clone was counted a few times. Other DNA sequences within the sample encode an identical CDR3. The CDR3 spells CASSSVTDTQYF. Here the CDR3 DNA reads TGTGCCAGCAGCAGTGTCACAGATACGCAGTATTTT. The chain combines TRBV28 with TRBJ2-3; D uncertain. This CDR3 has 12 amino acids. CDR1 MDHEN and CDR2 SYDVKM come from the germline V gene. V was pared by 6 bases and J by 2 bases, with 6 bases between.

This clone was picked up a small number of times. The rearrangement links TRBV7-9 to TRBJ2-1, with TRBD2 matching over 8 bases. The J segment lost 7 bases and the V segment lost 5 bases, leaving 19 bases of the junction unmatched. Germline V gene lookup returns CDR1 SEHNR and CDR2 FQNEAQ (reference sequence). The CDR3 totals 18 residues. CDR3 coding DNA: TGTGCCAGCAGCCGTACTGCCACTCTGGCGGGAGGCCGGAATGAGCAGTTCTTC. This gives the protein CASSRTATLAGGRNEQFF.

The chain carries TRBV7-2 and TRBJ2-1, with D possibly being TRBD2 (5 bases). This CDR3 contains 13 residues. Germline V lookup: CDR1 SGHTA, CDR2 FQGNSA. Trimming took off 5 bases at V and 9 bases at J, with 14 bases between the two ends. CDR3 sequence reads: CASSRSSGIEQFF. For the CDR3, the DNA is TGTGCCAGCAGCCGTAGTTCGGGGATTGAGCAGTTCTTC.

This clone appeared a few times. The rearrangement joins TRBV5-6 to TRBJ1-1; tentatively, D is TRBD1 (6 bases). CDR3 length: 13 residues. Germline V gene data show CDR1 as SGHDT and CDR2 as YYEEEE. Trimming left V 0 bases short and J 5 bases short, with 8 bases between. The CDR3 loop reads CASSLAQGTEAFF. The CDR3 nucleotides are TGTGCCAGCAGCTTGGCCCAGGGGACTGAAGCTTTCTTT.

The chain combines TRBV28 with TRBJ1-2; D not certain. CDR1 is MDHEN and CDR2 is SYDVKM in the germline V gene. The CDR3 covers 12 residues. V lost 10 bases and J 13 bases, leaving 22 bases between the germline ends. The chain's CDR3 is CATTALDRKSTF. CDR3 DNA: TGTGCCACCACGGCGTTGGATAGGAAGAGCACCTTC.

The V and J genes are TRBV7-9 and TRBJ2-3, with 12 bases lining up with TRBD1. The CDR3 has 15 amino acids. The V segment lost 4 bases and the J segment 4 bases; nucleotides outside the gene matches: 3. CDR1 is SEHNR, CDR2 FQNEAQ, per germline (reference sequence). The CDR3 DNA is TGTGCCAGCAGCTGGGACAGGGGGCGCTCAGATACGCAGTATTTT. It codes for CASSWDRGRSDTQYF.

This clone was seen more than once but under ten times. V usage is TRBV6-6 and J usage is TRBJ2-4; TRBD1 or TRBD2 may be the D gene (5 bases each). Germline CDR1 and CDR2: MNHNY and SVGAGI (reference sequence). Trimming took 2 bases from V and 9 from J, leaving 14 bases between them. The CDR3 totals 14 residues. CDR3 amino acids: CASSYNRGSGIQYF. In nucleotides, the CDR3 is TGTGCCAGCAGTTACAATCGGGGCAGCGGCATTCAGTACTTC.

The chain couples TRBV5-6 to TRBJ1-1, with TRBD1 identical over 7 bases. Germline V gives CDR1 SGHDT, CDR2 YYEEEE. This CDR3 region has 13 residues. Unmatched junction bases numbered 3, after V lost 1 base and J lost 6 bases. The DNA of the CDR3 is TGTGCCAGCAGCTTGCCCGACAGGGCTGAAGCTTTCTTT. Translated: CASSLPDRAEAFF.